These T cell receptor beta chains were read from a single sample in a study of T cells after yellow fever vaccination. Via MiXCR, TCRdb re-called the 5' RACE reads, giving one row per CDR3 protein. The data contain approximately 180,000 distinct CDR3 sequences, roughly 6.2% of them singletons. The material sequenced was CD4+ T cells sorted from PBMCs, taken on the day of the first yellow fever vaccination. The receptors here all came from a man aged 18 to 30 who received the YFV17D yellow fever vaccine. Each CDR3 is given with its conserved first and last residue. A D gene is named only where the DNA matches it firmly. Rows give clone size only sometimes, using once, few, many, or a class for an expanded clone.

d_gene	len	v_gene	j_gene	abundance	CDR3nt	CDR3aa
TRBD1	15	TRBV7-8	TRBJ1-4	NA	TGTGCCAGCAGCTTAGCCAGGGGGCTGGGTGAAAAACTGTTTTTT	CASSLARGLGEKLFF
TRBD1	13	TRBV7-2	TRBJ1-2	many	TGTGCCAGCAGCCCAGGGGGCGGCTATGGCTACACCTTC	CASSPGGGYGYTF
TRBD1	14	TRBV4-1	TRBJ2-5	many	TGCGCCAGCAGCAGTCCGGGACAGGGAGAGACCCAGTACTTC	CASSSPGQGETQYF
NA	14	TRBV2	TRBJ2-3	many	TGTGCCAGCATCCGGGACAGCGGGCCAGATACGCAGTATTTT	CASIRDSGPDTQYF
TRBD1	13	TRBV10-3	TRBJ1-6	few	TGTGCCATCAGCGGGACAGGGGATTCACCCCTCCACTTT	CAISGTGDSPLHF
NA	17	TRBV4-1	TRBJ2-2	few	TGCGCCAGCAGCCAAGGACGACCTAGCGCGAACACCGGGGAGCTGTTTTTT	CASSQGRPSANTGELFF
NA	13	TRBV5-6	TRBJ2-1	NA	TGTGCCAGGGGCCCCGGGGGTGCCAATGAGCAGTTCTTC	CARGPGGANEQFF
NA	15	TRBV12-3/TRBV12-4	TRBJ2-5	few	TGTGCCAGCAGTTTAGAGGGACTCCCACAAGAGACCCAGTACTTC	CASSLEGLPQETQYF
NA	13	TRBV5-5	TRBJ2-7	NA	TGTGCCAGGGGCCCCGGGGACAACTACGAGCAGTACTTC	CARGPGDNYEQYF
NA	14	TRBV5-6	TRBJ2-5	few	TGTGCCAGCAGCTTGGGGCTACGCCCCGAGACCCAGTACTTC	CASSLGLRPETQYF
NA	13	TRBV4-3	TRBJ2-5	many	TGCGCCAGCAGCCAAGATTTGATAAAGACCCAGTACTTC	CASSQDLIKTQYF
NA	16	TRBV3-1	TRBJ2-5	many	TGTGCCAGCAGCCAACGAAGGGGCGGCAGGGTAGAGACCCAGTACTTC	CASSQRRGGRVETQYF
NA	15	TRBV4-3	TRBJ1-2	NA	TGCGCCAGCAGCCAAGATAGGACCCAAGACTATGGCTACACCTTC	CASSQDRTQDYGYTF
NA	15	TRBV7-7	TRBJ2-2	NA	TGTGCTAGCAGCTCCGGGGTCGATCGAACCGGGGAGCTGTTTTTT	CASSSGVDRTGELFF
TRBD2	16	TRBV7-2	TRBJ2-1	many	TGTGCCAGCAGCACCCGACTAGCGGGGGCCTACAATGAGCAGTTCTTC	CASSTRLAGAYNEQFF
TRBD1	18	TRBV9	TRBJ2-2	many	TGTGCCAGCAGCGTAGCTGTGGGGACAGGGGCGTCTACCGGGGAGCTGTTTTTT	CASSVAVGTGASTGELFF
NA	14	TRBV5-4	TRBJ2-2	NA	TGTGCCAGCAGCTTGGACCCGGATGGCGGGGAGCTGTTTTTT	CASSLDPDGGELFF
NA	16	TRBV9	TRBJ1-6	few	TGTGCCAGCAGCGTATCACCAGACAGCGACGTAACACCCCTCCACTTT	CASSVSPDSDVTPLHF
NA	14	TRBV6-5	TRBJ1-5	NA	TGTGCCAGCACCATAGGGATTTCTAATCAGCCCCAGCATTTT	CASTIGISNQPQHF
TRBD1	15	TRBV5-1	TRBJ1-1	NA	TGCGCCAGCAGCTTGGCGGGACAGGGGAACACTGAAGCTTTCTTT	CASSLAGQGNTEAFF
NA	16	TRBV4-3	TRBJ1-5	many	TGCGCCAGCAGCCAAGATTGGGGCCGTAGCAATCAGCCCCAGCATTTT	CASSQDWGRSNQPQHF
TRBD2	15	TRBV7-9	TRBJ2-1	many	TGTGCCAGCAGCTTAGGTCGAGCGGGGGTGAATGAGCAGTTCTTC	CASSLGRAGVNEQFF
TRBD2	16	TRBV9	TRBJ2-2	many	TGTGCCAGCAGCGTAGTGGCTAGCGGGGGAGCGGTGGAGCTGTTTTTT	CASSVVASGGAVELFF
NA	14	TRBV5-8	TRBJ2-3	NA	TGTGCCAGCAGTTCCGGGCTCTACTCAGATACGCAGTATTTT	CASSSGLYSDTQYF
TRBD2	16	TRBV5-1	TRBJ2-3	few	TGCGCCAGCAGTATCCTAGCGGGGGGGCCCCCAGATACGCAGTATTTT	CASSILAGGPPDTQYF
NA	16	TRBV12-3/TRBV12-4	TRBJ2-3	many	TGTGCCAGCAGTCCCGGGACACGGACTAGCACAGATACGCAGTATTTT	CASSPGTRTSTDTQYF
NA	19	TRBV20-1	TRBJ2-3	NA	TGCAGTGCTAGGCCCCTGCCCTCAAGACAGGGAGGAGACACAGATACGCAGTATTTT	CSARPLPSRQGGDTDTQYF
NA	12	TRBV5-6	TRBJ1-1	few	TGTGCCAGCAGCAGCAGGAACACTGAAGCTTTCTTT	CASSSRNTEAFF
NA	15	TRBV20-1	TRBJ1-4	few	TGCAGTGCTAGTTACCCTCACCGGGGGAATGAAAAACTGTTTTTT	CSASYPHRGNEKLFF
NA	12	TRBV7-9	TRBJ1-1	few	TGTGCCAGCAGCTTATTACAGGAGGGGGCTTTCTTT	CASSLLQEGAFF
NA	16	TRBV18	TRBJ2-1	many	TGTGCCAGCTCACCACCTTCCGGCATGAGGGGGTATGAGCAGTTCTTC	CASSPPSGMRGYEQFF
NA	15	TRBV4-2	TRBJ1-4	NA	TGTGCCAGCAGCCAAGTCGAGGGAGGGGATGAAAAACTGTTTTTT	CASSQVEGGDEKLFF
TRBD1	14	TRBV20-1	TRBJ2-3	many	TGCAGTGCTCCTGACAGGGTGGGCACAGATACGCAGTATTTT	CSAPDRVGTDTQYF
NA	13	TRBV5-1	TRBJ2-3	many	TGCGCCAGCAGCCTGGTACCTGAAGATACGCAGTATTTT	CASSLVPEDTQYF
NA	13	TRBV20-1	TRBJ2-6	NA	TGCAGTGCCTGGGGCGGTGGGGCCAACGTCCTGACTTTC	CSAWGGGANVLTF
TRBD1	14	TRBV20-1	TRBJ1-5	few	TGCAGTGCTAGTACAGGACAGGGGGATCAGCCCCAGCATTTT	CSASTGQGDQPQHF
TRBD1	14	TRBV9	TRBJ1-1	few	TGTGCCAGCAGCGCGACAGGGGGGAACACTGAAGCTTTCTTT	CASSATGGNTEAFF